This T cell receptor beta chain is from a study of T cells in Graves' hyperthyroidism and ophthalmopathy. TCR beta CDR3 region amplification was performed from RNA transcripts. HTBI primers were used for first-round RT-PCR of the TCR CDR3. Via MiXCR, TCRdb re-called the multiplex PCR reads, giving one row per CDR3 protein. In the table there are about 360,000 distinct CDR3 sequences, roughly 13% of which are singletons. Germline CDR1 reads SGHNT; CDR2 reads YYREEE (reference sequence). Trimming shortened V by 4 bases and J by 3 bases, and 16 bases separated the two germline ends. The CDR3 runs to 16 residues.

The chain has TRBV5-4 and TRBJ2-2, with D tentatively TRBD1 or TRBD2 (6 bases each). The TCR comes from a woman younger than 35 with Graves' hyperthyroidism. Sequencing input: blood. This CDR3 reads CASSPGGNSYTGELFF. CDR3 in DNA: TGTGCCAGCAGCCCCGGGGGCAACAGCTACACCGGGGAGCTGTTTTTT.